These 23 T cell receptor beta chains were all obtained from the same sample, sequenced in a study of cytomegalovirus exposure and HLA in healthy donors (dated by TCRdb to 2016 to 2017). Libraries were constructed by the immunoSEQ multiplex PCR assay. For the multiplex PCR, a mixture combining 60 forward primers for TCR Vbeta segments and 13 reverse primers for TCR Jbeta segments was used. TCRdb provides this immuneACCESS table in a form limited to in-frame rearrangements. Some clones are lacking; in checked studies, under half of them reflect an unresolved V gene, and why the rest are absent is not known. Within this sample are 150,000 to 200,000 clones, with 80% to 85% of them counted one time only. The ten biggest clones cover 6% to 8% of the sample. The sequenced sample consisted of PBMCs. The source of these receptors is a woman between 50 and 59 years old in good health and CMV-seropositive.

As DNA, the CDR3 is TGTGCCAGCAGTAGGGGACAGGGCCTTCTTGGCTACACCTTC. Its translation: CASSRGQGLLGYTF. The rearrangement uses TRBV27 and TRBJ1-2, with 9 bases aligning to TRBD1. This CDR3 spans 14 amino acids. V gave up 5 bases and J gave up 7 bases; unmatched junction bases: 8. CDR1 is MNHEY and CDR2 is SMNVEV in the germline V gene (reference sequence).

The V call is TRBV6-5, the J call TRBJ2-1; D perhaps matches TRBD2 (6 bases). Trimming removed 6 bases from V and 4 bases from J, with 16 bases in between. Per germline, CDR1 MNHEY and CDR2 SVGAGI. This CDR3 spans 15 amino acids. The CDR3 protein is CASSPLPGGYNEQFF. For the CDR3, the DNA is TGTGCCAGCAGCCCCCTCCCCGGGGGATACAATGAGCAGTTCTTC.

The gene calls are TRBV5-1 and TRBJ2-7; TRBD1 matches at 7 bases. Germline trimming cut 2 bases from V and 2 bases from J; bases unmatched to any gene: 4. The CDR3 loop spans 14 amino acids. In germline, CDR1 is SGHRS, CDR2 YFSETQ. CDR3 sequence reads: CASSFGQVPYEQYF. Written as DNA, the CDR3 is TGCGCCAGCAGCTTCGGACAGGTCCCCTACGAGCAGTACTTC.

This clone appeared once. This sample includes further DNA sequences coding for the same CDR3. The chain is built from TRBV12-2 and TRBJ2-4; the table assigns TRBD2, which was not confirmed against the DNA. TRBV12-2 is recorded as a pseudogene. The length of the CDR3 is 17 residues. The CDR3 sequence: CAGRDIGAGLAKNIQYF. In DNA form, the CDR3 reads TGTGCGGGCCGAGACATAGGGGCGGGATTGGCCAAAAACATTCAGTACTTC.

The genes are TRBV11-2 and TRBJ2-7, with 9 bases identical to TRBD1. CDR1 SGHAT and CDR2 FQNNGV come from the germline V gene. The CDR3 spans 14 residues. The V and J ends lost 4 bases and 4 bases, in that order; junction bases with no gene match: 5. CDR3 coding DNA: TGTGCCAGCAGCTCCGGGACAGGGAGGTACGAGCAGTACTTC. Translation: CASSSGTGRYEQYF.

This clone was detected only a few times. The rearrangement uses TRBV19 and TRBJ2-7; TRBD2 agrees at 12 bases. Germline assignment: CDR1 LNHDA and CDR2 SQIVND (reference sequence). Losses at the gene ends were 7 bases for V and 4 bases for J; bases not matched to a gene: 8. This CDR3 comprises 15 residues. CDR3 amino acids: CASTLAGGPAYEQYF. The CDR3 DNA reads as TGTGCCAGTACCCTAGCGGGGGGGCCGGCGTACGAGCAGTACTTC.

The chain recombines TRBV23-1 with TRBJ2-2, with a weak D call TRBD2 (7 bases). TRBV23-1 is placed among ORFs of uncertain function. The V gene lost 4 bases and the J gene lost 5 bases, with 11 bases spanning the gap. This CDR3 spans 14 amino acids. This CDR3 reads CASSPEGGTGELFF. The DNA of the CDR3 is TGCGCCAGCAGTCCTGAGGGGGGGACCGGGGAGCTGTTTTTT.

The gene calls are TRBV7-8 and TRBJ2-7; D ambiguous. This CDR3 has 14 residues. Germline CDR1 is SGHVS and CDR2 is FQNEAQ. V was pared by 1 base and J by 1 base, with 8 bases between. CDR3 bases: TGTGCCAGCAGCTTAGGAGGTCTGTCCTACGAGCAGTACTTC. Protein sequence: CASSLGGLSYEQYF.

The chain is built from TRBV9 and TRBJ2-3; TRBD2 aligns across 8 bases. Unmatched junction bases numbered 3, after V lost 1 base and J lost 2 bases. Germline V gene data show CDR1 as SGDLS and CDR2 as YYNGEE. CDR3 length: 15 amino acids. The CDR3 reads CASSVYSGVTDTQYF. CDR3 bases: TGTGCCAGCAGCGTATATAGCGGGGTCACAGATACGCAGTATTTT.

The V and J genes are TRBV11-3 and TRBJ2-1; tentative D call: TRBD2 (6 bases). Per the germline V gene, CDR1 is SGHNT and CDR2 is YENEEA. The V gene lost 6 bases and the J gene lost 6 bases, with 12 bases spanning the gap. This CDR3 region has 13 residues. The CDR3 loop is CASRAVGGNEQFF. CDR3 nucleotide sequence: TGTGCCAGCAGGGCCGTGGGGGGCAATGAGCAGTTCTTC. Complete variable domain (other parts from reference TRBV11-3 and TRBJ2-1): EAGVVQSPRYKIIEKKQPVAFWCNPISGHNTLYWYLQNLGQGPELLIRYENEEAVDDSQLPKDRFSAERLKGVDSTLKIQPAELGDSAVYLCASRAVGGNEQFFGPGTRLTVL.

The V and J genes are TRBV19 and TRBJ2-3; tentative D call: TRBD1 (5 bases). Germline assignment: CDR1 LNHDA and CDR2 SQIVND (reference sequence). The V end lost 6 bases, the J end lost 0 bases, and 10 bases lay between the germline ends. The CDR3 totals 14 residues. The CDR3 spells CASSLGLSTDTQYF. CDR3 nucleotides: TGTGCCAGTAGCCTGGGGCTCAGCACAGATACGCAGTATTTT.

The CDR3 region is CASSPGTGAGNEQFF. CDR3 nucleotide sequence: TGTGCCAGCAGCCCAGGGACAGGGGCAGGCAATGAGCAGTTCTTC. The genes are TRBV11-2 and TRBJ2-1; TRBD1 matches 10 bases. The CDR3 has 15 amino acids. The ends lost 5 bases at V and 6 bases at J; junction bases unmatched: 7. Germline loops: CDR1 SGHAT, CDR2 FQNNGV. The full variable domain, in which reference TRBV11-2 and TRBJ2-1 provide the parts outside the CDR3, is EAGVAQSPRYKIIEKRQSVAFWCNPISGHATLYWYQQILGQGPKLLIQFQNNGVVDDSQLPKDRFSAERLKGVDSTLKIQPAKLEDSAVYLCASSPGTGAGNEQFFGPGTRLTVL.

The CDR3 reads CASSRVSLLPDQETQYF. Here the CDR3 DNA reads TGTGCCAGCAGTCGGGTGAGTTTGCTGCCGGACCAAGAGACCCAGTACTTC. V is TRBV28 and J is TRBJ2-5, with D uncertain. From germline, CDR1 is MDHEN and CDR2 SYDVKM. This CDR3 is 17 amino acids long. V was cut by 5 bases and J by 0 bases, with 19 bases left in between.

The J gene is TRBJ1-2, the V gene TRBV28; 8 positions agree with TRBD1. CDR3 length: 15 amino acids. V lost 3 bases to trimming and J lost 2 bases; unmatched junction nucleotides: 5. Germline assignment: CDR1 MDHEN and CDR2 SYDVKM. CDR3 coding DNA: TGTGCCAGCAGTTTGCTACAGGGGGGAAACTATGGCTACACCTTC. This codes for CASSLLQGGNYGYTF.

The chain has TRBV6-6 and TRBJ2-6; D is perhaps TRBD1 (5 bases). Germline loops: CDR1 MNHNY, CDR2 SVGAGI (reference sequence). V lost 4 bases and J lost 0, with 7 bases in between. The CDR3 consists of 15 residues. The DNA of the CDR3 is TGTGCCAGCAGTTCAGACAGCTCTGGGGCCAACGTCCTGACTTTC. It encodes CASSSDSSGANVLTF.

The chain joins TRBV7-2 to TRBJ2-7; 13 bases match TRBD2. Germline loops: CDR1 SGHTA, CDR2 FQGNSA. V shed 6 bases, J shed 1 base, and the junction held 9 bases outside the gene matches. The CDR3 sequence is 17 residues long. Here the CDR3 reads CASSYRGTSGDSYEQYF. CDR3 nucleotide sequence: TGTGCCAGCAGTTACCGGGGGACTAGCGGGGATTCCTACGAGCAGTACTTC.

The chain combines TRBV6-1 with TRBJ2-1; 14 positions match TRBD2. Germline assignment: CDR1 MNHNS and CDR2 SASEGT. The V segment lost 2 bases and the J segment 9 bases; nucleotides outside the gene matches: 9. The CDR3 consists of 17 residues. The CDR3, as DNA: TGTGCCAGCAGTGAACCCCGGGGACTAGCGGGAGATCTTGAGCAGTTCTTC. Its protein is CASSEPRGLAGDLEQFF.

The chain joins TRBV7-9 to TRBJ1-5; a weak D match, TRBD1 (5 bases). The CDR3 contains 13 residues. Trimming cost V 5 bases and J 8 bases, with 13 bases left between them. Germline CDR1 reads SEHNR; CDR2 reads FQNEAQ (reference sequence). The CDR3 sequence is CASSGDSDEPQHF. CDR3 coding DNA: TGTGCCAGCAGCGGGGACTCCGATGAGCCCCAGCATTTT.

This sequence joins TRBV5-1 and TRBJ2-1; TRBD1 might be the D (6 bases). V was shortened by 0 bases and J by 3 bases, with 10 bases between the two germline ends. The CDR3 is made up of 15 amino acids. CDR1 and CDR2 from the germline V gene are SGHRS and YFSETQ. This CDR3 is CASSLARRGYNEQFF. The CDR3 region has the DNA TGCGCCAGCAGCTTGGCCCGCAGGGGCTACAATGAGCAGTTCTTC.

This clone was recorded only once. The gene calls are TRBV10-3 and TRBJ2-7, with 9 nucleotides matching TRBD2. CDR3 length: 17 residues. The germline V gene has CDR1 ENHRY and CDR2 SYGVKD. V was pared by 10 bases and J by 3 bases, with 19 bases of the junction left unmatched. This chain's CDR3 is CATATSGSPSHRYEQYF. The CDR3 nucleotides read TGTGCCACCGCGACTAGCGGAAGCCCATCCCACCGCTACGAGCAGTACTTC.

This clone showed up many times. This sequence joins TRBV15 and TRBJ2-7; tentatively, D is TRBD2 (5 bases). Germline V gene lookup returns CDR1 LNHNV and CDR2 YYDKDF (reference sequence). V was trimmed by 0 bases and J by 7 bases, leaving 16 bases between them. This CDR3 has 15 amino acids. CDR3 DNA sequence: TGTGCCACCAGCAGAGACTTACTTTTGTCGGGGGAGCAGTACTTC. It codes for CATSRDLLLSGEQYF.

V and J are TRBV28 and TRBJ2-2; 7 positions match TRBD1. J was trimmed by 8 bases and V by 6 bases; bases with no gene match: 6. CDR3 length: 13 amino acids. Germline V lookup: CDR1 MDHEN, CDR2 SYDVKM. Here the CDR3 DNA reads TGTGCCAGCAGAAGGGGGCTAGAAGGGGAGCTGTTTTTT. Translated: CASRRGLEGELFF.

This clone appeared once. CDR3 in DNA: TGTGCCAGCAGGAGGGGGCACGACACTGAAGCTTTCTTT. This sequence encodes CASRRGHDTEAFF. The chain joins TRBV6-1 to TRBJ1-1; 7 positions match TRBD1. The CDR3 spans 13 residues. The V segment lost 6 bases and the J segment 3 bases; nucleotides outside the gene matches: 4. CDR1 and CDR2 from the germline V gene are MNHNS and SASEGT.